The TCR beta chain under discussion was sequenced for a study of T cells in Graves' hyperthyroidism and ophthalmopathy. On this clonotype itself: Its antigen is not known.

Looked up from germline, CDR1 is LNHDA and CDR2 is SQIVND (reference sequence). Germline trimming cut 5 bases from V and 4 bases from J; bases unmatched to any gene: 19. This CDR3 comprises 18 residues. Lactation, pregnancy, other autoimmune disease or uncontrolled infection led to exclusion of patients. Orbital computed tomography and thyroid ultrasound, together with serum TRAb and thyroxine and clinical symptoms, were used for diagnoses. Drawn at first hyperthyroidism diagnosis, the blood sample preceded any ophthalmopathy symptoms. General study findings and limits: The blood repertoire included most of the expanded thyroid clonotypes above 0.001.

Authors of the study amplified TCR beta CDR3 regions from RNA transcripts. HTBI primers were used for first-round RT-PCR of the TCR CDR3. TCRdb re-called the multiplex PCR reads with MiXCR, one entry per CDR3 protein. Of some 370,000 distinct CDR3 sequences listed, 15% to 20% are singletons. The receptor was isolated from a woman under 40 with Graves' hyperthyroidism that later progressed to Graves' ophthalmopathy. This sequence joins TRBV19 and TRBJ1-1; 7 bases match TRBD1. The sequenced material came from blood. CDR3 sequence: CASSLRGGRGAPSTEAFF. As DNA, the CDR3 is TGTGCCAGTAGTCTAAGGGGGGGCAGGGGGGCCCCTAGCACTGAAGCTTTCTTT. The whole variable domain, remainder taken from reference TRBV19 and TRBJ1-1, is DGGITQSPKYLFRKEGQNVTLSCEQNLNHDAMYWYRQDPGQGLRLIYYSQIVNDFQKGDIAEGYSVSREKKESFPLTVTSAQKNPTAFYLCASSLRGGRGAPSTEAFFGQGTRLTVV.